The 27 T cell receptor beta chains reported below all come from one sample, sequenced in a study of blood T cell repertoires in COVID-19. TCRdb keeps only in-frame clones here, not all; method: immunoSEQ multiplex PCR. The sample consists of around 68,000 clones, 70% to 90% of them appearing once. Material: peripheral blood. The receptor set was obtained from a man aged 40-49 years with COVID-19, enrolled during active disease.

This chain connects TRBV5-6 to TRBJ2-6; D gene uncertain. From germline, CDR1 is SGHDT and CDR2 YYEEEE. V was shortened by 4 bases and J by 4 bases, with 6 bases between the two germline ends. The CDR3 has 13 residues. The CDR3 DNA follows: TGTGCCAGCAGCCCCCGGGGGGCCAACGTCCTGACTTTC. Translated: CASSPRGANVLTF.

The chain uses TRBV6-5 and TRBJ1-1; 8 bases are shared with TRBD1. J was trimmed by 1 base and V by 8 bases; bases with no gene match: 6. The germline V gene encodes CDR1 MNHEY and CDR2 SVGAGI. The CDR3 is 14 residues long. CDR3 nucleotides: TGTGCCAGCTCGATGGGACAGGCGAACACTGAAGCTTTCTTT. Translating it yields CASSMGQANTEAFF.

CDR3 nucleotide sequence: TGTGCCAGCAGCCCAGTCGGGGTCACTGAAGCTTTCTTT. Translating it yields CASSPVGVTEAFF. The rearrangement uses TRBV7-9 and TRBJ1-1; D is uncertain. This CDR3 comprises 13 residues. Germline V gives CDR1 SEHNR, CDR2 FQNEAQ (reference sequence). Trimming pared 5 bases from V and 4 bases from J, leaving 11 bases between. Full variable domain (remainder filled in from reference TRBV7-9 and TRBJ1-1): DTGVSQNPRHKITKRGQNVTFRCDPISEHNRLYWYRQTLGQGPEFLTYFQNEAQLEKSRLLSDRFSAERPKGSFSTLEIQRTEQGDSAMYLCASSPVGVTEAFFGQGTRLTVV.

The rearrangement joins TRBV7-3 to TRBJ2-7, with D possibly TRBD1 on 6 matching bases. The CDR3 length is 15 residues. V lost 4 bases, J lost 3 bases, and 16 bases lay in between. Germline V lookup: CDR1 SGHTA, CDR2 FQGTGA. The CDR3 reads CASSSGTHEIYEQYF. The CDR3 DNA follows: TGTGCCAGCAGCTCCGGGACACACGAGATCTACGAGCAGTACTTC.

The chain has TRBV2 and TRBJ1-3, with unresolved D. CDR1 and CDR2 (germline): SNHLY, FYNNEI. The CDR3 spans 14 residues. Trimming stripped 7 bases from V and 2 bases from J, with 12 bases between. CDR3 loop: CASKRVQTGNTIYF. In DNA, the CDR3 is TGTGCCAGCAAGAGGGTTCAAACTGGAAACACCATATATTTT.

The chain uses TRBV4-2 and TRBJ2-1; 7 bases align to TRBD1. CDR3 length: 16 amino acids. Germline CDR1 LGHNA, CDR2 YNFKEQ. V gave up 1 base and J gave up 0 bases; unmatched junction bases: 3. This CDR3 reads CASSQGDSHSYNEQFF. The CDR3, as DNA: TGTGCCAGCAGCCAAGGGGACAGCCACTCCTACAATGAGCAGTTCTTC.

The V and J genes are TRBV6-5 and TRBJ2-7; TRBD1 might be the D (6 bases). V lost 6 bases and J lost 0, with 15 bases in between. The CDR3 is made up of 15 amino acids. The germline V gene encodes CDR1 MNHEY and CDR2 SVGAGI. CDR3 in amino acids: CASRQTGASSYEQYF. CDR3 DNA: TGTGCCAGCAGACAGACAGGTGCTAGCTCCTACGAGCAGTACTTC.

This chain uses TRBV30 with TRBJ2-2; D may be TRBD2 (6 bases). Germline lookup yields CDR1 GTSNPN and CDR2 SVGIG (reference sequence). The CDR3 is 13 amino acids. Deletions cut 8 bases from V and 8 bases from J, with 18 bases between. CDR3 bases: TGTGCCGCGGGGCGGGGCATTCGGGGGGAGCTGTTTTTT. Amino acid sequence: CAAGRGIRGELFF. The full variable domain, its missing parts supplied by reference TRBV30 and TRBJ2-2, is SQTIHQWPATLVQPVGSPLSLECTVEGTSNPNLYWYRQAAGRGLQLLFYSVGIGQISSEVPQNLSASRPQDRQFILSSKKLLLSDSGFYLCAAGRGIRGELFFGEGSRLTVL.

The chain links TRBV5-1 to TRBJ2-7; 8 bases line up with TRBD1. The germline V gene has CDR1 SGHRS and CDR2 YFSETQ. The CDR3 spans 14 residues. V was clipped by 4 bases and J by 3 bases; unmatched bases: 6. The CDR3 bases are TGCGCCAGCAGCACGGGACAGGAATTCTACGAGCAGTACTTC. It translates to CASSTGQEFYEQYF. Looking up the rest from reference TRBV5-1 and TRBJ2-7 gives the full variable domain: KAGVTQTPRYLIKTRGQQVTLSCSPISGHRSVSWYQQTPGQGLQFLFEYFSETQRNKGNFPGRFSGRQFSNSRSEMNVSTLELGDSALYLCASSTGQEFYEQYFGPGTRLTVT.

The chain couples TRBV20-1 to TRBJ2-7; D gene unclear. The CDR3 spans 11 residues. The germline CDR1 and CDR2 sequences are DFQATT and SNEGSKA (reference sequence). V dropped 7 bases and J dropped 3 bases, with 10 bases sitting between them. This CDR3 is CSGLISYEQYF. The CDR3, as DNA: TGCAGTGGTCTTATTAGCTACGAGCAGTACTTC.

This clone was counted many times. The rearrangement uses TRBV6-6 and TRBJ2-2; TRBD2 matches 12 bases. Per the germline V gene, CDR1 is MNHNY and CDR2 is SVGAGI (reference sequence). The CDR3 has 16 residues. V was pared by 2 bases and J by 4 bases, with 2 bases of the junction left unmatched. The CDR3 is CASSYPSGGATGELFF. CDR3 nucleotides: TGTGCCAGCAGTTACCCTAGCGGGGGGGCCACCGGGGAGCTGTTTTTT.

The gene calls are TRBV6-6 and TRBJ1-2; 8 nucleotides line up with TRBD1. Looked up from germline, CDR1 is MNHNY and CDR2 is SVGAGI (reference sequence). V gave up 4 bases and J gave up 6 bases; unmatched junction bases: 13. The CDR3 extends over 16 amino acids. Here the CDR3 DNA reads TGTGCCAGCAGTTCGGACAGGGAGGGTATACGTAATGGCTACACCTTC. Its protein product is CASSSDREGIRNGYTF.

V gene TRBV5-1 combines with J gene TRBJ2-5, with 13 bases fitting TRBD2. CDR3 length: 17 amino acids. The junction had 12 bases not matched to a gene; V was cut back by 4 bases and J by 6 bases. Germline V gene lookup returns CDR1 SGHRS and CDR2 YFSETQ. CDR3 loop: CASSADTSGGALQTQYF. As DNA, the CDR3 is TGCGCCAGCAGCGCCGACACTAGCGGGGGGGCCTTGCAGACCCAGTACTTC.

V is TRBV30 and J is TRBJ2-3; 7 bases agree with TRBD2. The germline V gene encodes CDR1 GTSNPN and CDR2 SVGIG (reference sequence). With 5 bases clipped from V and 6 bases from J, the junction kept 14 bases outside the gene matches. CDR3 length equals 15 residues. The chain's CDR3 is CAWGAGGFDSDTQYF. In nucleotides, the CDR3 is TGTGCCTGGGGAGCCGGGGGGTTTGATTCGGATACGCAGTATTTT. Filled out from reference TRBV30 and TRBJ2-3, the complete variable domain reads SQTIHQWPATLVQPVGSPLSLECTVEGTSNPNLYWYRQAAGRGLQLLFYSVGIGQISSEVPQNLSASRPQDRQFILSSKKLLLSDSGFYLCAWGAGGFDSDTQYFGPGTRLTVL.

This chain uses TRBV27 with TRBJ2-5; 8 bases map to TRBD2. The V gene's germline CDR1 is MNHEY and CDR2 SMNVEV (reference sequence). V lost 5 bases and J lost 5; bases outside the gene matches: 7. The CDR3 is 14 amino acids. DNA of the CDR3: TGTGCCAGCAGTCCCCGGGGGGGGGCGGAGACCCAGTACTTC. It encodes CASSPRGGAETQYF.

This rearrangement joins TRBV9 to TRBJ2-1, with 7 positions matching TRBD2. Germline V gene sequence: CDR1 SGDLS, CDR2 YYNGEE. J lost 1 base, V lost 4 bases, and 8 bases had no gene match. This CDR3 spans 16 amino acids. The CDR3 coding sequence is TGTGCCAGCAGCCTCCAGGTACTAGCGTCCTACAATGAGCAGTTCTTC. Encoded protein: CASSLQVLASYNEQFF.

V usage is TRBV3-1 (or the pseudogene TRBV3-2) and J usage is TRBJ2-1, with TRBD1 matching 7 bases. The CDR3 length is 14 residues. Germline lookup yields CDR1 LGHDT and CDR2 YNNKEL (reference sequence). V was pared by 7 bases and J by 0 bases, with 3 bases of the junction left unmatched. CDR3 sequence: CASNGDSSYNEQFF. The CDR3 DNA is TGTGCCAGCAACGGGGACAGCTCCTACAATGAGCAGTTCTTC.

The chain is built from TRBV30 and TRBJ1-1; D possibly corresponds to TRBD1 (6 bases). The length of the CDR3 is 14 residues. Trimming pared 2 bases from V and 3 bases from J, leaving 13 bases between. Germline CDR1 reads GTSNPN; CDR2 reads SVGIG (reference sequence). In DNA form, the CDR3 reads TGTGCCTGGAGTTCACAGGGTGCCGACACTGAAGCTTTCTTT. Translation gives CAWSSQGADTEAFF.

J is TRBJ1-2 and V is TRBV30, with D uncertain. The CDR3 loop spans 13 amino acids. V gave up 3 bases and J gave up 4 bases, with 12 bases separating them. In germline, CDR1 is GTSNPN, CDR2 SVGIG (reference sequence). CDR3 nucleotides: TGTGCCTGGAGCCCACACAGCACCTATGGCTACACCTTC. Translated, it gives CAWSPHSTYGYTF.

This clone was detected once. This chain connects TRBV3-1 (or the pseudogene TRBV3-2) to TRBJ1-1; D possibly corresponds to TRBD1 (6 bases). In germline, CDR1 is LGHDT, CDR2 YNNKEL (reference sequence). Trimming left V 5 bases short and J 4 bases short, with 11 bases between. CDR3 size: 13 residues. The CDR3 coding sequence is TGTGCCAGCAGCTCTACAGGGAGCACTGAAGCTTTCTTT. This codes for CASSSTGSTEAFF.

CDR3 in DNA: TGTGCCATCAGTGAGGGGACAGGATCTTACGAGCAGTACTTC. Translated, it gives CAISEGTGSYEQYF. The V gene is TRBV10-3, the J gene TRBJ2-7, with 8 bases identical to TRBD1. Germline-derived CDR1 and CDR2 are ENHRY and SYGVKD. V shed 2 bases and J 4 bases; nucleotides not matched to a gene: 4. This CDR3 has 14 amino acids.

V usage is TRBV28 and J usage is TRBJ2-2; D uncertain. The CDR3 runs to 13 residues. In germline, CDR1 is MDHEN, CDR2 SYDVKM. V was clipped by 8 bases and J by 1 base, with 8 bases between them. CDR3 bases: TGTGCCAGCTCTAAACGGAACACCGGGGAGCTGTTTTTT. Amino acid sequence: CASSKRNTGELFF. The full variable domain, with the rest looked up from reference TRBV28 and TRBJ2-2, is DVKVTQSSRYLVKRTGEKVFLECVQDMDHENMFWYRQDPGLGLRLIYFSYDVKMKEKGDIPEGYSVSREKKERFSLILESASTNQTSMYLCASSKRNTGELFFGEGSRLTVL.

DNA for the CDR3: TGCGCCAGCAGCGGCCAGGGCCGACAAGAGACCCAGTACTTC. Protein sequence: CASSGQGRQETQYF. The chain links TRBV5-1 to TRBJ2-5; weak D call: TRBD1 (5 bases). The CDR3 is 14 residues long. V was cut by 4 bases and J by 2 bases, with 12 bases left in between. Germline lookup yields CDR1 SGHRS and CDR2 YFSETQ.

This chain joins TRBV28 and TRBJ2-7; 8 bases are shared with TRBD1. Germline CDR1 MDHEN, CDR2 SYDVKM. The CDR3 has 15 amino acids. With V trimmed by 6 bases and J by 1 base, 8 bases remained unmatched. CDR3 DNA: TGTGCCAGCAGAGAGCAGGGGGCGCGGTCCTACGAGCAGTACTTC. This codes for CASREQGARSYEQYF.

This sequence joins TRBV19 and TRBJ1-4; 8 nucleotides align to TRBD1. The V gene end was trimmed by 3 bases and the J gene end by 8 bases; junction bases not matched to a gene: 5. The CDR3 runs to 14 residues. Looked up from germline, CDR1 is LNHDA and CDR2 is SQIVND (reference sequence). CDR3 residues: CASSIRQGMEKLFF. CDR3 DNA sequence: TGTGCCAGTAGTATCCGACAGGGGATGGAAAAACTGTTTTTT.

The CDR3 DNA reads TGTGCCAGCACCCCGTATAGCACCGCCACAGATACGCAGTATTTT. Translated: CASTPYSTATDTQYF. The V and J genes are TRBV25-1 and TRBJ2-3, with D uncertain. This CDR3 has 15 amino acids. V was shortened by 7 bases and J by 2 bases, with 16 bases between the two germline ends. The germline gives CDR1 MGHDK, CDR2 SYGVNS.

The chain joins TRBV7-2 to TRBJ1-2; D unclear. Trimming pared 0 bases from V and 1 base from J, leaving 12 bases between. The CDR3 runs 16 residues. The germline CDR1 and CDR2 sequences are SGHTA and FQGNSA. CDR3 DNA sequence: TGTGCCAGCAGCTTAGCGCGTCCAGGTCTTAACTATGGCTACACCTTC. This encodes CASSLARPGLNYGYTF.